The TCR beta chain under discussion was sequenced for a study of T cell clonotyping in hematopoietic cell transplantation. This clone was seen more than once but under ten times. The ends were cut back, 5 bases at V and 1 base at J, with 5 bases in the middle. The V gene's germline CDR1 is MNHEY and CDR2 SVGAGI. The CDR3 is 12 residues long. Measured with immunoSEQ multiplex PCR; TCRdb has only the in-frame clones, and not every one. The sample lists 15,000 or so clones, about four fifths seen once, with around 5.5% in the top ten. J is TRBJ1-2 and V is TRBV6-5, with unresolved D. This clonotype was sampled from a female patient aged 35-55 years who had an allogeneic stem cell transplant from a related donor, so T cells may come from the graft donor. Some clones in this sample may be carry-over from other donors' samples. The starting material was PBMCs, obtained 100 days after allogeneic stem cell transplant. The CDR3 coding sequence is TGTGCCAGCAGTGGAGATAACTATGGCTACACCTTC. Its translation is CASSGDNYGYTF.